This T cell receptor beta chain comes out of a study of CD8+ T cells in alopecia areata (dated by TCRdb to the late 2010s). General notes on the study: The treated patients, all with moderate-to-severe alopecia areata, were enrolled in an open-label pilot trial of oral tofacitinib given at 5 to 10 mg twice daily. Patients stayed on tofacitinib for 6 to 18 months and then had 6 months of follow-up off drug so that delayed response and recurrence could be assessed. Scalp tissue and sorted CD4+ and CD8+ peripheral blood T cells from patchy and totalis/universalis alopecia areata patients and from healthy controls were covered by human TCRbeta sequencing. The study used high-throughput TCRbeta sequencing to examine T cell clonal expansion in alopecia areata, in both the C3H/HeJ mouse model and human patients. Scalp clonality was compared across normal scalp (n=4), patchy alopecia areata scalp (n=8), and alopecia totalis/universalis scalp (n=8). In treated patients, disease severity was measured using the SALT score, which gives the percentage of scalp surface area affected. Amplification of TCRbeta CDR3 regions was done by immunoSEQ multiplex PCR using 35 Vbeta forward primers and 13 Jbeta reverse primers. Biopsies were taken from tofacitinib-treated patients at baseline and at 4 and 24 weeks of treatment, and a later scalp biopsy was taken in several of the tofacitinib-treated patients. RNA was obtained with the PAXgene miRNA kit for fixed scalp, the miRNeasy kit for PBMCs, and the RNeasy kit for mouse skin. Results the study describes overall, beyond this receptor: Shared TCR sequences between patients were less evident than in mice, which may be partly attributable to HLA diversity in the patient population. Because the treated cohort was small and had just a single nonresponder, larger studies are needed to establish links between baseline CD8+ expansion and response. During tofacitinib treatment, many expanded lesional clones remained in scalp and blood, and this persistence may partly explain relapse after treatment is stopped. Unlike mouse skin, which is dominated by gammadelta T cells, normal human skin has resident alphabeta T cells that are also sequenced, and this complicates analysis of the scalp TCR repertoire. Compared with normal scalp, lesional scalp had higher clonality and more expanded CD8+ clones, particularly in alopecia totalis/universalis, a pattern that suggests antigenic drive. Tofacitinib significantly decreased scalp clonality and the number of expanded CD8+ clones among the top 100 scalp clones.

The method behind the library was the immunoSEQ multiplex PCR assay. For TCR sequencing, RNA was extracted from every sample and reverse transcribed into cDNA to serve as template. SuperScript III was used for first-strand cDNA synthesis, primed with a 2:1 mix of oligo-dT and random hexamers. A synthetic immune receptor repertoire was used to measure amplification bias, and any remaining bias was corrected computationally. In the authors' own workflow: Raw reads were preprocessed to remove errors, and CDR3 was defined according to IMGT conventions as the region from the conserved cysteine to phenylalanine. Clonality was computed by normalizing Shannon entropy by log2 of the number of productive unique TCRs and subtracting the result from 1. Whether each scalp clone was CD4 or CD8 was inferred by checking scalp TCRbeta sequences against the CD4 and CD8 repertoires from sorted blood. TCRdb provides this immuneACCESS table in a form limited to in-frame rearrangements. Some clones are lacking; in checked studies, under half of them reflect an unresolved V gene, and why the rest are absent is not known. The V and J calls and clone size were taken over from that table, and D and trimming were inferred from the DNA. In all, the sample holds some 200,000 clones, and roughly 40% of those were seen once. Roughly 2.6% of the sample goes to the ten largest clones.

This clone came up a few times. The antigen it recognizes is unknown. There are no base qualities to consult, and no much larger clone falls within one base. Sample treatment or condition, as interpreted from the label and publication: oral pan-JAK inhibitor, 5-10 mg twice daily. From alopecia areata patients, peripheral blood was collected along with lesional scalp punch biopsies. PBMCs were separated by density centrifugation and stained for CD3, CD4 and CD8, after which CD4+ and CD8+ T cells were sorted on a FACSAria. Source: CD4+ T cells sorted from blood, taken at roughly week 36, from a patient treated with tofacitinib. The origin of this receptor is a human donor with alopecia areata.

The CDR3 here reads CASTQEAWNTEAFF. DNA sequence: TGTGCCAGTACCCAAGAGGCATGGAACACTGAAGCTTTCTTT. This chain is built from TRBV19 and TRBJ1-1; no D gene can be assigned with confidence. The CDR3 measures 14 amino acids from cysteine to phenylalanine. Only the CDR3 part of the read is kept: 42 bases, read in frame from the first base. The CDR1 and CDR2 encoded by the germline V gene (reference sequence) are LNHDA and SQIVND. V loses 7 bases, J loses 1 base, and the germline ends lie 13 bases apart.